This T cell receptor beta chain came from a study of cytotoxic CD8 clonotypes in ibrutinib-treated CLL. Looking at the study overall: After a median of about six years, some 14 patients stayed remitted and approximately twelve progressed; responses had been partial in about 24 and complete in 2. The authors obtained response samples at a median of about 13 months of treatment, range 6 to 36. Study-level results: Higher clonality was seen at ibrutinib response and a return toward baseline at progression.

TCR beta library input comprised around 2 micrograms of genomic DNA from cryopreserved PBMCs. CDR1 and CDR2 from the germline V gene are SEHNR and FQNEAQ (reference sequence). V lost 5 bases, J lost 4 bases, and 12 bases lay in between. The CDR3 is made up of 13 amino acids. The method was immunoSEQ multiplex PCR; TCRdb's version includes in-frame clones alone and lacks a portion of them. Here the sample spans 330,000 or so clones, roughly 67% being singletons. With respect to this clone: Its target is unknown.

Sample: PBMCs, taken after 36 months of ibrutinib treatment. The TCR was taken from a human donor with chronic lymphocytic leukemia. V is TRBV7-9 and J is TRBJ2-7; a possible D gene is TRBD2 (5 bases). This CDR3 reads CASSPPLVYEQYF. In DNA form, the CDR3 reads TGTGCCAGCAGCCCTCCACTAGTGTACGAGCAGTACTTC.